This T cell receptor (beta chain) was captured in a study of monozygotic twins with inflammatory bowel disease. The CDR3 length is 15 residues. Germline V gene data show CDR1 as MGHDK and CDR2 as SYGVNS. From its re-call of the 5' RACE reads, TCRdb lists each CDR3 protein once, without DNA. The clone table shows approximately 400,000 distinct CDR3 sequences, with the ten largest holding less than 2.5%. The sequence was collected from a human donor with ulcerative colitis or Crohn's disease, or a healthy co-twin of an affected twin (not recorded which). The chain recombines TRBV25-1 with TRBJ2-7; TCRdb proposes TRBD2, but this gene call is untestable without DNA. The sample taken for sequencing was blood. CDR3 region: CASSGAGRNPPEQYF.